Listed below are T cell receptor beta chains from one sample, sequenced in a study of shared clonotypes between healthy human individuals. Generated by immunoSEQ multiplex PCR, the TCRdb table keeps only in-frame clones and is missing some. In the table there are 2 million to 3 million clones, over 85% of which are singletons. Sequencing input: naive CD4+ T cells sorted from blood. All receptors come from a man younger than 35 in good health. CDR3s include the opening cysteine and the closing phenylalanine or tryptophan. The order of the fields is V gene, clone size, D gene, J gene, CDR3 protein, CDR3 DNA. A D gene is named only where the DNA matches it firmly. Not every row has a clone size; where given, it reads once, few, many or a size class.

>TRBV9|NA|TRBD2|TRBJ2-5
CASSPGVVLAGQETQYF
TGTGCCAGCAGCCCGGGGGTCGTCTTAGCGGGGCAAGAGACCCAGTACTTC
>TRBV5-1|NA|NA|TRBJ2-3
CASSRQTYTDTQYF
TGCGCCAGCAGCCGGCAGACTTACACAGATACGCAGTATTTT
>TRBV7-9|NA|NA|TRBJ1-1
CASTFRPNTEAFF
TGTGCCAGCACCTTTCGGCCGAACACTGAAGCTTTCTTT
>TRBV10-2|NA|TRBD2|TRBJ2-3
CASGSTSGSMGTDTQYF
TGCGCCAGCGGATCTACTAGCGGGAGTATGGGGACAGATACGCAGTATTTT
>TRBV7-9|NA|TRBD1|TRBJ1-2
CASSLAGTGYGYTF
TGTGCCAGCAGCTTAGCCGGGACAGGCTATGGCTACACCTTC
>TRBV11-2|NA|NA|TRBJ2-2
CASSPLPGVNTGELFF
TGTGCCAGCAGCCCCCTCCCGGGAGTAAACACCGGGGAGCTGTTTTTT
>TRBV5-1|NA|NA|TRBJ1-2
CASSTQGGYGYTF
TGCGCCAGCAGCACACAGGGAGGCTATGGCTACACCTTC
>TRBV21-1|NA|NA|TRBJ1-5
CASRPGQSHSNQPQHF
TGTGCCAGCAGACCTGGACAGTCTCATAGCAATCAGCCCCAGCATTTT
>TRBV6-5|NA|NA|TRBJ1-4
CASSYSRRANEKLFF
TGTGCCAGCAGTTACTCTCGGAGGGCTAATGAAAAACTGTTTTTT
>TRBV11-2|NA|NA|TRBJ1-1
CASSLSVGGGLTSTEAFF
TGTGCCAGCAGCTTATCCGTCGGGGGTGGCTTAACGAGCACTGAAGCTTTCTTT
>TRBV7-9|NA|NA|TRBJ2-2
CASSPGSRTGELFF
TGTGCCAGCAGCCCGGGATCTAGGACCGGGGAGCTGTTTTTT
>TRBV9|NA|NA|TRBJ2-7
CASSGNSYEQYF
TGTGCCAGCAGCGGTAACTCCTACGAGCAGTACTTC
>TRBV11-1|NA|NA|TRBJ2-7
CASKLVVRSYEQYF
TGTGCCTCAAAACTAGTGGTAAGGTCCTACGAGCAGTACTTC
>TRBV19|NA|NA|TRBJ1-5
CASSNRDGTRNQPQHF
TGTGCCAGTAGTAACCGGGACGGCACCCGCAATCAGCCCCAGCATTTT
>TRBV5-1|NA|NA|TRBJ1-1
CASSLGRGNTEAFF
TGCGCCAGCAGCTTAGGCAGGGGGAACACTGAAGCTTTCTTT
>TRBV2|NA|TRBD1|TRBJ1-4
CATGQGGEKLFF
TGTGCCACCGGACAGGGCGGTGAAAAACTGTTTTTT
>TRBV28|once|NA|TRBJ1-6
CASSLLGPSDSPLHF
TGTGCCAGCAGTTTATTGGGGCCATCCGATTCACCCCTCCACTTT
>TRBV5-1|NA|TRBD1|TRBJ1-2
CASSPGQGDPFGYGYTF
TGCGCCAGCAGCCCCGGACAGGGGGACCCCTTTGGCTATGGCTACACCTTC
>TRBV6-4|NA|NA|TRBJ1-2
CASSDSQNRYTF
TGTGCCAGCAGTGACTCGCAGAATCGCTACACCTTC
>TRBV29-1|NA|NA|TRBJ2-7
CSVRAVYEQYF
TGCAGCGTTCGGGCGGTCTACGAGCAGTACTTC
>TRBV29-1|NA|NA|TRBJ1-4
CSVEVTPGALNEKLFF
TGCAGCGTTGAAGTTACCCCAGGGGCCCTTAATGAAAAACTGTTTTTT
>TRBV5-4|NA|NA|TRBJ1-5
CASSLAGSQPQHF
TGTGCCAGCAGCTTGGCAGGGTCCCAACCCCAGCATTTT
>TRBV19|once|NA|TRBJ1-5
CASSPPNQPQHF
TGTGCCAGTAGCCCCCCAAATCAGCCCCAGCATTTT
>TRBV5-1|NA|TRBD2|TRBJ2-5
CASSPQPAGGSETQYF
TGCGCCAGCAGCCCGCAGCCAGCGGGAGGGTCAGAGACCCAGTACTTC
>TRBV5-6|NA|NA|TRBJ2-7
CASSPGHLYEQYF
TGTGCCAGCAGCCCGGGACACTTATACGAGCAGTACTTC
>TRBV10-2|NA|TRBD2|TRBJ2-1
CASRDAGGAYNEQFF
TGCGCCAGCAGAGACGCGGGGGGAGCCTACAATGAGCAGTTCTTC
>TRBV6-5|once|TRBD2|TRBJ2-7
CASSYGRSGGYEQYF
TGTGCCAGCAGTTACGGAAGGAGCGGGGGCTACGAGCAGTACTTC
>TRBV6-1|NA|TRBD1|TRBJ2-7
CASTRDRSYEQYF
TGTGCCAGCACTAGGGACAGGTCCTACGAGCAGTACTTC